Presented here are 29 T cell receptor beta chains from one specimen sequenced in a study of shared clonotypes between healthy human individuals. The table came from immunoSEQ multiplex PCR; TCRdb's copy has only in-frame clones and leaves some out. Counted here are approximately 980,000 clones, around 80% occurring once; the ten biggest clones make up around 1.5%. Sequenced sample: memory CD4+ T cells sorted from blood. Described subset: CD45RA-negative fraction. These receptors originate from a young man in good health.

The CDR3 DNA follows: TGTGCCAGCAGCGGACAGGGTCGAGATAATTCACCCCTCCACTTT. Its protein is CASSGQGRDNSPLHF. This chain joins TRBV7-9 and TRBJ1-6, with 8 bases that match TRBD1. Germline V gene data show CDR1 as SEHNR and CDR2 as FQNEAQ (reference sequence). Unmatched junction bases numbered 5, after V lost 5 bases and J lost 5 bases. The CDR3 extends over 15 amino acids.

In DNA, the CDR3 is TGTGCCAGCAGTCGAGGACAGGACTCCTACGAGCAGTACTTC. Residues: CASSRGQDSYEQYF. The chain joins TRBV6-6 to TRBJ2-7; 7 bases align to TRBD1. The germline gives CDR1 MNHNY, CDR2 SVGAGI (reference sequence). There are 14 residues in the CDR3. V shed 5 bases, J shed 0 bases, and the junction held 4 bases outside the gene matches.

The chain employs TRBV27 and TRBJ1-5; TRBD1 is a possible D gene (6 bases). V was clipped by 7 bases and J by 1 base, with 11 bases between them. Per germline, CDR1 MNHEY and CDR2 SMNVEV (reference sequence). The length of the CDR3 is 14 residues. The CDR3 spells CASTTQGSNQPQHF. CDR3 nucleotides: TGTGCCAGCACCACCCAGGGGAGCAATCAGCCCCAGCATTTT.

The V and J genes are TRBV30 and TRBJ1-2, with D possibly TRBD1 on 5 matching bases. Trimming pared 2 bases from V and 1 base from J, leaving 8 bases between. CDR1 and CDR2 from the germline V gene are GTSNPN and SVGIG (reference sequence). This CDR3 spans 13 amino acids. CDR3 amino acids: CAWSTGGNYGYTF. DNA for the CDR3: TGTGCCTGGAGTACTGGGGGTAACTATGGCTACACCTTC.

V and J are TRBV19 and TRBJ2-7; D remains unclear. The CDR3 consists of 15 residues. Trimming stripped 4 bases from V and 4 bases from J, with 17 bases between. Germline loops: CDR1 LNHDA, CDR2 SQIVND (reference sequence). As DNA, the CDR3 is TGTGCCAGTAGTACAACCCAAAGGAATTTGTACGAGCAGTACTTC. It is translated as CASSTTQRNLYEQYF.

This clone was counted between two and nine times. The rearrangement joins TRBV10-1 to TRBJ2-1; 11 nucleotides line up with TRBD2. CDR3 length equals 17 residues. Germline V lookup: CDR1 WNHNN, CDR2 SYGVQD (reference sequence). J gave up 7 bases and V 2 bases, and 10 bases lay outside the gene matches. As DNA, the CDR3 is TGCGCCAGCAGTGAGGGCCAGGGACTAGCGGTTAATAATGAGCAGTTCTTC. Encoded protein: CASSEGQGLAVNNEQFF.

This clone has only one observation. The chain has TRBV4-1 and TRBJ2-7; 9 bases are shared with TRBD1. V was clipped by 5 bases and J by 6 bases; unmatched bases: 11. The germline CDR1 and CDR2 sequences are MGHRA and YSYEKL. The CDR3 consists of 15 residues. The CDR3 DNA reads TGCGCCAGCAGCTCCCGGACAGGGGACTTTTCCGAGCAGTACTTC. This encodes CASSSRTGDFSEQYF.

The chain couples TRBV9 to TRBJ1-1; D gene unclear. The V gene's germline CDR1 is SGDLS and CDR2 YYNGEE. CDR3 length: 13 residues. The V end was cut by 3 bases, the J end by 4 bases, with 10 bases between. In DNA, the CDR3 is TGTGCCAGCAGCGCCCTTGGCGGCACTGAAGCTTTCTTT. Residues: CASSALGGTEAFF.

Of note for this clone: At the DNA level, this CDR3 is encoded by other sequences in the same sample as well. This chain links TRBV20-1 with TRBJ2-7; tentatively, D is TRBD1 (6 bases). Germline-derived CDR1 and CDR2 are DFQATT and SNEGSKA (reference sequence). This CDR3 comprises 11 residues. V lost 6 bases, J lost 3 bases, and 9 bases lay in between. CDR3 nucleotide sequence: TGCAGTGCAAAGGGGGTCTACGAGCAGTACTTC. Its protein product is CSAKGVYEQYF.

CDR3 region: CASSIGGAATDTQYF. DNA for the CDR3: TGTGCCAGTAGTATAGGCGGAGCGGCTACAGATACGCAGTATTTT. The V gene is TRBV19, the J gene TRBJ2-3; a weak D match, TRBD2 (5 bases). Germline V gene data show CDR1 as LNHDA and CDR2 as SQIVND (reference sequence). Trimming removed 1 base at V and 3 bases at J, with 11 bases between. CDR3 length: 15 residues.

The chain uses TRBV6-5 and TRBJ2-7; D is perhaps TRBD2 (6 bases). CDR3 length: 15 residues. Germline V gene sequence: CDR1 MNHEY, CDR2 SVGAGI. Deletions cut 2 bases from V and 3 bases from J, with 14 bases between. The CDR3 bases are TGTGCCAGCAGTTACGGATCGGAGGGCCGCTACGAGCAGTACTTC. Its translation: CASSYGSEGRYEQYF.

In regard to this clone: This specimen includes other DNA sequences encoding the same CDR3. The gene calls are TRBV5-1 and TRBJ1-6; D gene ambiguous. Germline CDR1 is SGHRS and CDR2 is YFSETQ. Trimming removed 0 bases from V and 4 bases from J, with 8 bases in between. There are 15 residues in the CDR3. CDR3 protein: CASSLEGQYNSPLHF. Here the CDR3 DNA reads TGCGCCAGCAGCTTGGAAGGCCAGTATAATTCACCCCTCCACTTT.

V is TRBV1 and J is TRBJ2-6; the table's D call TRBD2 went unverified against the DNA. TRBV1 is an annotated pseudogene. The CDR3 covers 20 residues. The CDR3 here is CTSSQVRVAGISSGANVLTF. The CDR3 nucleotides read TGCACCAGCAGCCAAGTCCGAGTAGCGGGGATCAGCTCTGGGGCCAACGTCCTGACTTTC.

The J gene is TRBJ1-5, the V gene TRBV6-1; D is uncertain. Trimming took 7 bases from V and 5 from J, leaving 18 bases between them. The CDR3 is 15 residues long. The germline CDR1 and CDR2 sequences are MNHNS and SASEGT. The chain's CDR3 is CASMYGAWAYQPQHF. The CDR3 DNA reads TGTGCCAGCATGTATGGCGCTTGGGCTTATCAGCCCCAGCATTTT.

The sample holds a few counts of this clone. The V and J genes are TRBV7-9 and TRBJ1-2, with D unclear. Germline CDR1 SEHNR, CDR2 FQNEAQ (reference sequence). The V end lost 1 base, the J end lost 7 bases, and 13 bases lay between the germline ends. This CDR3 comprises 14 residues. The CDR3 coding sequence is TGTGCCAGCAGCTTAGGCGCAGGTGTCTCTGGCTACACCTTC. Translation: CASSLGAGVSGYTF. Looking up the rest from reference TRBV7-9 and TRBJ1-2 gives the full variable domain: DTGVSQNPRHKITKRGQNVTFRCDPISEHNRLYWYRQTLGQGPEFLTYFQNEAQLEKSRLLSDRFSAERPKGSFSTLEIQRTEQGDSAMYLCASSLGAGVSGYTFGSGTRLTVV.

The chain employs TRBV27 and TRBJ2-7; no clear D gene. Trimming left V 4 bases short and J 1 base short, with 20 bases between. This CDR3 has 17 residues. Germline assignment: CDR1 MNHEY and CDR2 SMNVEV (reference sequence). The CDR3 loop reads CASSSARGERGSYEQYF. In DNA form, the CDR3 reads TGTGCCAGCAGTTCGGCTCGTGGGGAAAGAGGTTCCTACGAGCAGTACTTC.

V and J are TRBV7-9 and TRBJ1-5; D is unresolved. V lost 4 bases, J lost 2 bases, and 9 bases lay in between. The V gene's germline CDR1 is SEHNR and CDR2 FQNEAQ (reference sequence). The CDR3 is 14 amino acids. CDR3 bases: TGTGCCAGCAGCTCCGTCGACGGCAATCAGCCCCAGCATTTT. Translation: CASSSVDGNQPQHF.

This sequence joins TRBV28 and TRBJ1-3; no definite D call. Germline V gene data show CDR1 as MDHEN and CDR2 as SYDVKM. V lost 5 bases and J 4 bases, leaving 3 bases between the germline ends. The length of the CDR3 is 11 residues. The CDR3, as DNA: TGTGCCAGCAGTCCAGGAAACACCATATATTTT. Translation: CASSPGNTIYF.

The chain combines TRBV5-1 with TRBJ1-1; 7 bases line up with TRBD1. The CDR3 spans 17 residues. Germline CDR1 is SGHRS and CDR2 is YFSETQ. Trimming removed 4 bases from V and 1 base from J; junction bases left unmatched: 13. CDR3 sequence: CASSLTTGFIGNTEAFF. The DNA for the CDR3 is TGCGCCAGCAGCCTAACGACAGGGTTCATCGGGAACACTGAAGCTTTCTTT. Full variable domain (missing parts from reference TRBV5-1 and TRBJ1-1): KAGVTQTPRYLIKTRGQQVTLSCSPISGHRSVSWYQQTPGQGLQFLFEYFSETQRNKGNFPGRFSGRQFSNSRSEMNVSTLELGDSALYLCASSLTTGFIGNTEAFFGQGTRLTVV.

The chain joins TRBV18 to TRBJ2-7; D tentatively fits TRBD1 or TRBD2 (7 bases each). Deletions cut 0 bases from V and 0 bases from J, with 15 bases between. The germline CDR1 and CDR2 sequences are KGHSH and LQKENI. The length of the CDR3 is 17 residues. As DNA, the CDR3 is TGTGCCAGCTCACCACCGGGGAGGGACAGCAGCTCCTACGAGCAGTACTTC. As protein: CASSPPGRDSSSYEQYF. The full variable domain, with the rest looked up from reference TRBV18 and TRBJ2-7, is NAGVMQNPRHLVRRRGQEARLRCSPMKGHSHVYWYRQLPEEGLKFMVYLQKENIIDESGMPKERFSAEFPKEGPSILRIQQVVRGDSAAYFCASSPPGRDSSSYEQYFGPGTRLTVT.

The chain links TRBV7-9 to TRBJ1-4; 7 positions match TRBD1. The CDR3 covers 14 residues. V trimming: 3 bases; J trimming: 6 bases; junction bases outside the gene matches: 4. The germline V gene has CDR1 SEHNR and CDR2 FQNEAQ (reference sequence). DNA for the CDR3: TGTGCCAGCAGCTTGAGCCAGGGGGATGAAAAACTGTTTTTT. Its translation is CASSLSQGDEKLFF. Based on the CDR3 plus reference TRBV7-9 and TRBJ1-4, the full variable domain is DTGVSQNPRHKITKRGQNVTFRCDPISEHNRLYWYRQTLGQGPEFLTYFQNEAQLEKSRLLSDRFSAERPKGSFSTLEIQRTEQGDSAMYLCASSLSQGDEKLFFGSGTQLSVL.

With regard to this clone: Compared with germline, one end of the junction differs, possibly owing to a read error. This rearrangement joins TRBV7-7 to TRBJ2-1; D is possibly TRBD2 (6 bases). Germline V lookup: CDR1 SSHAT, CDR2 FNYEAQ (reference sequence). The CDR3 totals 15 residues. CDR3 bases: TGTGCTAGCAGCCCCGAGAGCGGAGGGTGGAATGAGCAGTTCTTC. It encodes CASSPESGGWNEQFF.

This sequence joins TRBV6-5 and TRBJ2-7; 9 bases fit TRBD2. The CDR3 contains 13 residues. Germline V gene lookup returns CDR1 MNHEY and CDR2 SVGAGI. V lost 6 bases and J lost 4; bases outside the gene matches: 4. The CDR3 here is CASSRTSAYEQYF. The CDR3 bases are TGTGCCAGCAGCCGGACTAGCGCGTACGAGCAGTACTTC.

J is TRBJ1-5 and V is TRBV28; no definite D call. This CDR3 has 13 amino acids. Looked up from germline, CDR1 is MDHEN and CDR2 is SYDVKM. The V end was cut by 6 bases, the J end by 2 bases, with 8 bases between. CDR3 sequence: CASRTLGNQPQHF. In DNA form, the CDR3 reads TGTGCCAGCAGAACTTTGGGCAATCAGCCCCAGCATTTT.

The V and J genes are TRBV9 and TRBJ1-4, with TRBD1 matching over 7 bases. With 3 bases clipped from V and 0 bases from J, the junction kept 5 bases outside the gene matches. This CDR3 has 16 amino acids. Per the germline V gene, CDR1 is SGDLS and CDR2 is YYNGEE. The CDR3 here is CASSASQGATNEKLFF. The CDR3 DNA sequence: TGTGCCAGCAGCGCGAGCCAGGGGGCAACTAATGAAAAACTGTTTTTT.

The chain employs TRBV9 and TRBJ1-3; D possibly corresponds to TRBD1 (5 bases). The length of the CDR3 is 17 residues. Trimming left V 3 bases short and J 1 base short, with 17 bases between. Germline V gene data show CDR1 as SGDLS and CDR2 as YYNGEE. The CDR3: CASSAAGAGVSGNTIYF. The DNA for the CDR3 is TGTGCCAGCAGCGCCGCCGGTGCGGGGGTGTCTGGAAACACCATATATTTT.

J is TRBJ2-3 and V is TRBV18; 7 bases are a match to TRBD2. Germline CDR1 is KGHSH and CDR2 is LQKENI. This CDR3 has 15 residues. Trimming took 0 bases from V and 2 from J; bases not matched to a gene: 2. The CDR3 loop is CASSPPGLPTDTQYF. The CDR3 nucleotides read TGTGCCAGCTCACCACCGGGACTACCCACAGATACGCAGTATTTT.

This clone showed up just once. The chain has TRBV18 and TRBJ2-1, with D tentatively TRBD1 (6 bases). Germline loops: CDR1 KGHSH, CDR2 LQKENI. The germline V and J ends were trimmed by 0 bases and 2 bases, with 11 bases remaining between them. CDR3 length equals 16 residues. As DNA, the CDR3 is TGTGCCAGCTCACCACCCGCCAGGGGCACCTACAATGAGCAGTTCTTC. It codes for CASSPPARGTYNEQFF.

This rearrangement joins TRBV19 to TRBJ2-2, with D perhaps given as TRBD1 or TRBD2 (5 bases each). Germline lookup yields CDR1 LNHDA and CDR2 SQIVND (reference sequence). V lost 3 bases to trimming and J lost 2 bases, with 10 bases between them. The CDR3 extends over 15 amino acids. Here the CDR3 DNA reads TGTGCCAGTAGTATCCGGGACCACAACACCGGGGAGCTGTTTTTT. This translates into CASSIRDHNTGELFF.